These 11 T cell receptor beta chains came from one sample sequenced in a study of blood T cell repertoires in COVID-19. This table comes from immunoSEQ multiplex PCR, and its TCRdb copy is limited to in-frame clones, with some not included. The sample records over 400,000 clones, approximately 91% being singletons. Sample: PBMCs or T cells enriched from blood (not recorded which). The receptors were sampled from a woman aged 55-69 years who had recovered from COVID-19.

This clone was seen only a few times. The chain couples TRBV2 to TRBJ1-5; 8 nucleotides align to TRBD1. Germline V CDR1 and CDR2: SNHLY, FYNNEI. The CDR3 covers 17 residues. The junction had 7 bases not matched to a gene; V was cut back by 3 bases and J by 0 bases. The CDR3 sequence is CASSDTGGVYSNQPQHF. CDR3 DNA: TGTGCCAGCAGTGATACAGGGGGGGTATATAGCAATCAGCCCCAGCATTTT.

The chain uses TRBV5-1 and TRBJ2-7; 15 nucleotides line up with TRBD2. Trimming took 0 bases from V and 1 from J; bases not matched to a gene: 8. The CDR3 is 19 residues long. The germline CDR1 and CDR2 sequences are SGHRS and YFSETQ. The CDR3 region is CASSLGKGLAGGPSYEQYF. The CDR3 bases are TGCGCCAGCAGCTTGGGGAAGGGACTAGCGGGGGGACCGTCCTACGAGCAGTACTTC. The full variable domain, rest sourced from reference TRBV5-1 and TRBJ2-7, is KAGVTQTPRYLIKTRGQQVTLSCSPISGHRSVSWYQQTPGQGLQFLFEYFSETQRNKGNFPGRFSGRQFSNSRSEMNVSTLELGDSALYLCASSLGKGLAGGPSYEQYFGPGTRLTVT.

The V call is TRBV3-1 (or the pseudogene TRBV3-2), the J call TRBJ2-7, with 9 bases lining up with TRBD1. The CDR3 has 13 residues. With 5 bases clipped from V and 7 bases from J, the junction kept 6 bases outside the gene matches. Germline V gives CDR1 LGHDT, CDR2 YNNKEL (reference sequence). The CDR3 DNA reads as TGTGCCAGCAGCTCGGGACAGGGCCGGGAGCAGTACGTC. Translation gives CASSSGQGREQYV.

The rearrangement joins TRBV27 to TRBJ1-1; no clear D gene. The germline gives CDR1 MNHEY, CDR2 SMNVEV (reference sequence). The CDR3 loop spans 15 amino acids. Trimming stripped 5 bases from V and 4 bases from J, with 17 bases between. CDR3 sequence (DNA): TGTGCCAGCAGTGCCTTTGCAACTGGAGGCACTGAAGCTTTCTTT. Its translation is CASSAFATGGTEAFF.

The chain has TRBV2 and TRBJ1-6; 10 positions agree with TRBD1. Trimming at V came to 5 bases and at J to 11 bases, leaving 6 bases not matched to a gene. The CDR3 covers 14 residues. CDR1 is SNHLY and CDR2 is FYNNEI in the germline V gene. CDR3 DNA sequence: TGTGCCAGCAGTCAGACAGGGGGCGGCACACCCCTCCACTTT. Amino acids: CASSQTGGGTPLHF.

The CDR3 spells CASSFHGGEGADTQYF. CDR3 in DNA: TGTGCCAGCAGTTTTCATGGGGGCGAGGGAGCAGATACGCAGTATTTT. This chain uses TRBV5-4 with TRBJ2-3; possibly TRBD1 for D (6 bases). The V gene's germline CDR1 is SGHNT and CDR2 YYREEE (reference sequence). This CDR3 is built from 16 residues. Trimming removed 5 bases from V and 4 bases from J, with 20 bases in between.

The chain combines TRBV15 with TRBJ1-2, with 10 bases matching TRBD1. Germline V gene sequence: CDR1 LNHNV, CDR2 YYDKDF (reference sequence). The CDR3 loop spans 17 amino acids. V gave up 4 bases and J gave up 2 bases; unmatched junction bases: 10. In nucleotides, the CDR3 is TGTGCCACCAGCAACCGGGACAGGGGAAGAAAAAACTATGGCTACACCTTC. Its protein is CATSNRDRGRKNYGYTF.

The rearrangement joins TRBV7-2 to TRBJ1-1; possibly TRBD1 for D (6 bases). The germline V gene has CDR1 SGHTA and CDR2 FQGNSA. Trimming left V 5 bases short and J 0 bases short, with 10 bases between. CDR3 length: 14 residues. This chain's CDR3 is CASSTGNMNTEAFF. The CDR3 DNA reads TGTGCCAGCAGCACAGGGAACATGAACACTGAAGCTTTCTTT.

The chain is built from TRBV6-5 and TRBJ2-7, with D perhaps TRBD2 (6 bases). Germline lookup yields CDR1 MNHEY and CDR2 SVGAGI. V was pared by 6 bases and J by 0 bases, with 12 bases between. The CDR3 is made up of 14 amino acids. The CDR3 loop reads CASSQVGGSYEQYV. The CDR3 DNA follows: TGTGCCAGCAGCCAAGTGGGAGGCTCCTACGAGCAGTACGTC.

The gene calls are TRBV19 and TRBJ2-3, with D possibly TRBD1 on 6 matching bases. This CDR3 comprises 13 residues. V lost 9 bases and J 0 bases, leaving 10 bases between the germline ends. CDR1 is LNHDA and CDR2 is SQIVND in the germline V gene (reference sequence). The CDR3 spells CASSDSSTDTQYF. The CDR3, as DNA: TGTGCCAGCTCGGACAGCAGCACAGATACGCAGTATTTT.

CDR3 DNA sequence: TGTGCCAGCAGTTACTCGGGACAGAAGGGGGACACCATATATTTT. Translating gives CASSYSGQKGDTIYF. The chain uses TRBV6-5 and TRBJ1-3; 7 nucleotides align to TRBD1. The CDR3 runs 15 residues. Germline V gene data show CDR1 as MNHEY and CDR2 as SVGAGI. The V segment lost 0 bases and the J segment 8 bases; nucleotides outside the gene matches: 7.